These 4 T cell receptor beta chains were all obtained from the same sample, sequenced in a study of T cell repertoires in cytomegalovirus infection. TCRdb recomputed calls from the reads with MiXCR, one row per CDR3 protein. This sample carries about 450,000 distinct CDR3 sequences, 25% to 40% of them seen once, and the ten largest clones take around 13%. The sequenced material came from PBMCs. Receptors were obtained from a human donor in good health (CMV status not recorded). Some clones in this sample may be carry-over from other donors' samples.

A word on this clonotype: This may come from a read error, since a much larger clone is one base off. This chain connects TRBV7-2 to TRBJ1-6; 9 bases are shared with TRBD1. The CDR3 is 15 residues long. Germline V gene sequence: CDR1 SGHTA, CDR2 FQGNSA. CDR3 sequence: CASSLGTGFNSTLHF. The CDR3 DNA follows: TGTGCCAGCAGCCTCGGGACAGGGTTTAATTCAACCCTCCACTTT.

The rearrangement links TRBV6-5 to TRBJ1-6, with D perhaps matching TRBD1 (6 bases). The germline V and J ends were trimmed by 0 bases and 8 bases, with 11 bases remaining between them. Germline V gives CDR1 MNHEY, CDR2 SVGAGI. This CDR3 spans 15 amino acids. The CDR3 protein is CASSYSARGYSPLHF. The CDR3 DNA follows: TGTGCCAGCAGTTACTCCGCCAGGGGTTATTCACCCCTCCACTTT.

V and J are TRBV3-1 and TRBJ1-2; TRBD1 agrees at 9 bases. Germline lookup yields CDR1 LGHDT and CDR2 YNNKEL (reference sequence). The length of the CDR3 is 17 residues. With V trimmed by 1 base and J by 6 bases, 12 bases remained unmatched. This chain's CDR3 is CASSQGRTGGASNGYTF. The DNA of the CDR3 is TGTGCCAGCAGCCAAGGGCGTACAGGGGGCGCGAGTAATGGCTACACCTTC.

The V and J genes are TRBV19 and TRBJ1-5; D gene ambiguous. V was trimmed by 5 bases and J by 7 bases, leaving 18 bases between them. Germline CDR1 is LNHDA and CDR2 is SQIVND (reference sequence). The length of the CDR3 is 15 residues. In nucleotides, the CDR3 is TGTGCCAGTAGTCCTACAGCGGTCGTTAAACAGCCCCAGCATTTT. The encoded protein is CASSPTAVVKQPQHF.